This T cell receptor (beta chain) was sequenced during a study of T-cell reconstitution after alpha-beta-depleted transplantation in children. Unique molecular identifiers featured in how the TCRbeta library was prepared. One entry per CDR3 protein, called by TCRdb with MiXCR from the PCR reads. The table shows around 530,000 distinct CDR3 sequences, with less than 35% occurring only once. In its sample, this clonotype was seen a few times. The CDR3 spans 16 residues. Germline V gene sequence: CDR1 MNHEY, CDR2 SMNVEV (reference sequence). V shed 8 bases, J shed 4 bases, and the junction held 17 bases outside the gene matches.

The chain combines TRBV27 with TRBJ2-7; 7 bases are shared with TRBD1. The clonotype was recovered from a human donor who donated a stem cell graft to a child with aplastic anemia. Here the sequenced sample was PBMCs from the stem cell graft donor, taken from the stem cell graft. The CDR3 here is CASATGQEPTFYEQYF. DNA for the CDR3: TGTGCCAGCGCAACAGGACAGGAGCCCACATTTTACGAGCAGTACTTC.